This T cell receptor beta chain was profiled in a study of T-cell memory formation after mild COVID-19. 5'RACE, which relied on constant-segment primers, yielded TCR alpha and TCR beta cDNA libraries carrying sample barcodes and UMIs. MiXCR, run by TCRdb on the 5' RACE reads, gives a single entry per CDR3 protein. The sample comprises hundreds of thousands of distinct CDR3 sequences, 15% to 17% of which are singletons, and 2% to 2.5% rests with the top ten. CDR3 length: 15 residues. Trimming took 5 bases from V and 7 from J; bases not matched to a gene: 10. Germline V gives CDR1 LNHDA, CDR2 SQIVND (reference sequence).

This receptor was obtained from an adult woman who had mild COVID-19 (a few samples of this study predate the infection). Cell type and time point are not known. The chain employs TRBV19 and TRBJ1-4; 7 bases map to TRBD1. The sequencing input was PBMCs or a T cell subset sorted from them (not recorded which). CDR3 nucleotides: TGTGCCAGTAGTCCGACAGGGACCTGGGGTGAAAAACTGTTTTTT. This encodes CASSPTGTWGEKLFF.